The present T cell receptor beta chain was sequenced within a study of cytomegalovirus exposure and HLA in healthy donors. Study results and caveats: The study dropped some indistinguishable V segments, TRBV6-2 and TRBV6-3 among them. The later analysis indicated that the majority of CMV-associated TCR beta chains appeared HLA-restricted.

PCR primers comprised 60 Vbeta and 13 Jbeta primers. The data were produced by immunoSEQ multiplex PCR, yet TCRdb's version contains in-frame clones alone and is incomplete. The data hold about 140,000 clones, with 70% to 80% observed a single time. The V gene's germline CDR1 is SGHDT and CDR2 YYEEEE. This CDR3 comprises 16 residues. The V and J ends lost 4 bases and 3 bases, in that order; junction bases with no gene match: 8. As concerns this clone: What it recognizes is unknown.

This receptor was identified in a female donor in good health and CMV-seronegative. The chain employs TRBV5-6 and TRBJ1-2; 11 bases line up with TRBD1. The sample taken for sequencing was PBMCs. CDR3 DNA: TGTGCCAGCAGCCCGGACAGGGGGCGGGATGACTATGGCTACACCTTC. The encoded protein is CASSPDRGRDDYGYTF.